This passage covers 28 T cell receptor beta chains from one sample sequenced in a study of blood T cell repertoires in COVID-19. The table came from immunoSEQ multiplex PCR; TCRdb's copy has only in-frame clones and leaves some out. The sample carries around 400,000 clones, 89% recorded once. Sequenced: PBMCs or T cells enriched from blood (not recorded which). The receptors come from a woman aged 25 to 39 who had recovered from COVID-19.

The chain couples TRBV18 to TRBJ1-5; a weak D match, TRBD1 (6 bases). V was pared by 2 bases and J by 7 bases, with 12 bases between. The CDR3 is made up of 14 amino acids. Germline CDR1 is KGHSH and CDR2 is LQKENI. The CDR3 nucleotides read TGTGCCAGCTCACCAGACAGGAGCGTCCAGCCCCAGCATTTT. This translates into CASSPDRSVQPQHF.

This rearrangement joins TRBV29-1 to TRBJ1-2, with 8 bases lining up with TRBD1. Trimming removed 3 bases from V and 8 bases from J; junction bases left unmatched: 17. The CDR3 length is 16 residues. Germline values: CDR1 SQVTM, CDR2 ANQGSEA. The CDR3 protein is CSVDYAGGGLGGGYTF. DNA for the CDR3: TGCAGCGTTGATTATGCAGGGGGCGGATTGGGTGGCGGCTACACCTTC.

The CDR3 DNA is TGCGCCAGCAGCTTGATGATAGGGGTAGAGACCCAGTACTTC. This sequence encodes CASSLMIGVETQYF. V gene TRBV5-1 combines with J gene TRBJ2-5; possibly TRBD1 for D (5 bases). The CDR3 has 14 residues. Germline CDR1 is SGHRS and CDR2 is YFSETQ. Deletions cut 1 base from V and 4 bases from J, with 11 bases between. Looking up the rest from reference TRBV5-1 and TRBJ2-5 gives the full variable domain: KAGVTQTPRYLIKTRGQQVTLSCSPISGHRSVSWYQQTPGQGLQFLFEYFSETQRNKGNFPGRFSGRQFSNSRSEMNVSTLELGDSALYLCASSLMIGVETQYFGPGTRLLVL.

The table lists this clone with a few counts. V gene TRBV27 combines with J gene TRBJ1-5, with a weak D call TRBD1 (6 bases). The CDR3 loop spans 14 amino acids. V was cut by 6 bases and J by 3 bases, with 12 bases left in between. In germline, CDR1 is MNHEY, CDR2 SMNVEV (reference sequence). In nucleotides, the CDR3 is TGTGCCAGCAGATCAGGGGCTATCAATCAGCCCCAGCATTTT. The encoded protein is CASRSGAINQPQHF.

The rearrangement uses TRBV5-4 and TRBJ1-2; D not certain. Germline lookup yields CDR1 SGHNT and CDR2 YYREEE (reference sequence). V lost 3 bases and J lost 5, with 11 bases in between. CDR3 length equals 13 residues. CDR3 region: CASSSVRDYGYTF. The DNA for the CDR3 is TGTGCCAGCAGCTCGGTGAGGGATTATGGCTACACCTTC.

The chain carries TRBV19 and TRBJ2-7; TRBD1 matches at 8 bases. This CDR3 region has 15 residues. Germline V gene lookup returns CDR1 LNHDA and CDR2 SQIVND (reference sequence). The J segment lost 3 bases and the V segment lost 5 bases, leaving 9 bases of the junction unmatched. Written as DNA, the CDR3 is TGTGCCAGTAGTCCTTTAGGGACAGGAATCTACGAGCAGTACTTC. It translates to CASSPLGTGIYEQYF.

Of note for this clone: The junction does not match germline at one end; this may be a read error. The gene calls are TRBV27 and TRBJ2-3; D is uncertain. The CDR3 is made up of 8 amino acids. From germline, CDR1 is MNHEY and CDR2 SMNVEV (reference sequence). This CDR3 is CASSPEDF. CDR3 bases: TGTGCCAGCAGTCCCGAGGATTTT.

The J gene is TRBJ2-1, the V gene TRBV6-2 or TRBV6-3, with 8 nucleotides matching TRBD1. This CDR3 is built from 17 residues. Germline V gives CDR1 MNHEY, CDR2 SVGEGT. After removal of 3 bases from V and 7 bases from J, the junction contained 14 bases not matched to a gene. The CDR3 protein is CASSYWGNRGIRNEQFF. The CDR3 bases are TGTGCCAGCAGTTATTGGGGGAACAGGGGGATAAGGAATGAGCAGTTCTTC.

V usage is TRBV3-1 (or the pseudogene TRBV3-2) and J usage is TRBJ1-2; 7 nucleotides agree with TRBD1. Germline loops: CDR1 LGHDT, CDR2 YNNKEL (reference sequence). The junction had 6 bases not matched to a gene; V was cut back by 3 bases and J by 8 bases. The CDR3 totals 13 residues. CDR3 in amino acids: CASSHTGARGYTF. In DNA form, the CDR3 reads TGTGCCAGCAGCCATACAGGGGCTCGGGGCTACACCTTC.

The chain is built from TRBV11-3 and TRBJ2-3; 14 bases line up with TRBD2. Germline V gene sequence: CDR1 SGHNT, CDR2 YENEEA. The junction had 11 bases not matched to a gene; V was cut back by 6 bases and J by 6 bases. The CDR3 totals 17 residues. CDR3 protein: CASRPGLAGAGADTQYF. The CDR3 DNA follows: TGTGCCAGCAGACCGGGACTAGCGGGAGCGGGAGCGGATACGCAGTATTTT.

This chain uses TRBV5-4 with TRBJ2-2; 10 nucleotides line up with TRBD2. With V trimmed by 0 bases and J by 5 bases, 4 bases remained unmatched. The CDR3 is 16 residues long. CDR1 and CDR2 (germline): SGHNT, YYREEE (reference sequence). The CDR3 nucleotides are TGTGCCAGCAGCTTGGGGCTAGCGGGAGATACCGGGGAGCTGTTTTTT. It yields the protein CASSLGLAGDTGELFF. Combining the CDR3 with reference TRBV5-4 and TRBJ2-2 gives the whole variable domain ETGVTQSPTHLIKTRGQQVTLRCSSQSGHNTVSWYQQALGQGPQFIFQYYREEENGRGNFPPRFSGLQFPNYSSELNVNALELDDSALYLCASSLGLAGDTGELFFGEGSRLTVL.

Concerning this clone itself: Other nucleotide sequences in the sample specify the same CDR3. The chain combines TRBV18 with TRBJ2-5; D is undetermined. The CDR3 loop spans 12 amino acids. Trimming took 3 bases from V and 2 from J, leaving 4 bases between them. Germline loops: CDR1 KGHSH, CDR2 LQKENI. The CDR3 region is CASSPNQETQYF. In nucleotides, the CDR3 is TGTGCCAGCTCACCTAATCAAGAGACCCAGTACTTC.

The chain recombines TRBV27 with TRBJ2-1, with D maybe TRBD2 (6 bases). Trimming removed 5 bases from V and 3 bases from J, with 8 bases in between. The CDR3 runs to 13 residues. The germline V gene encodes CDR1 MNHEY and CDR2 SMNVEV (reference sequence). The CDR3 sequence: CASSVGLYNEQFF. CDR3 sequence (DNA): TGTGCCAGCAGTGTGGGACTCTACAATGAGCAGTTCTTC.

This CDR3 reads CASSFSGTDEKLFF. CDR3 DNA sequence: TGTGCCAGCAGCTTCTCCGGGACAGACGAAAAACTGTTTTTT. The chain links TRBV7-3 to TRBJ1-4, with TRBD1 matching 7 bases. V lost 3 bases, J lost 8 bases, and 6 bases stayed unmatched. This CDR3 is built from 14 residues. Germline CDR1 is SGHTA and CDR2 is FQGTGA.

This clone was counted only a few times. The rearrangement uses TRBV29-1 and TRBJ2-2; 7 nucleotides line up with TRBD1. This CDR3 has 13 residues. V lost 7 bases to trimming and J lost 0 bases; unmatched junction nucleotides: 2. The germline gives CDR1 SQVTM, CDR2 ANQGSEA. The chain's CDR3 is CSGGTANTGELFF. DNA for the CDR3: TGCAGCGGTGGGACAGCGAACACCGGGGAGCTGTTTTTT.

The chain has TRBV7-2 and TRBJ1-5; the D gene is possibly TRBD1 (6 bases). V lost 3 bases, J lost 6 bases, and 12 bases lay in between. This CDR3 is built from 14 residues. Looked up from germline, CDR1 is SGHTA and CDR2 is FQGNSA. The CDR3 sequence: CASSFTGSVQPQHF. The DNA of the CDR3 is TGTGCCAGCAGCTTTACAGGGTCCGTTCAGCCCCAGCATTTT.

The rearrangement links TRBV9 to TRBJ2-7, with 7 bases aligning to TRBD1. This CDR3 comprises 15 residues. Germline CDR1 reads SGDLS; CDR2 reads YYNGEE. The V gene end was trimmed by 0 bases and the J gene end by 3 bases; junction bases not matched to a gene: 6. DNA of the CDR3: TGTGCCAGCAGCGTAGGGGCAGGGGGAAACTACGAGCAGTACTTC. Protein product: CASSVGAGGNYEQYF.

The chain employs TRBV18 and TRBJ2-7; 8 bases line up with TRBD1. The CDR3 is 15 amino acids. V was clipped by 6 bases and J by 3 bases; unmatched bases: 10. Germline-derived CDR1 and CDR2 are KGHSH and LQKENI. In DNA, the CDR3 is TGTGCCAGCTCGCAGATCCGGACAGGGCTCTACGAGCAGTACTTC. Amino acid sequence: CASSQIRTGLYEQYF.

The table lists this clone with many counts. As DNA, the CDR3 is TGTGCCAGCAGTGACGAGGCCTCTGGGGCCAACGTCCTGACTTTC. Translating gives CASSDEASGANVLTF. This chain links TRBV6-4 with TRBJ2-6, with D uncertain. The CDR3 is 15 residues long. Trimming took 2 bases from V and 0 from J, leaving 5 bases between them. In germline, CDR1 is MRHNA, CDR2 SNTAGT.

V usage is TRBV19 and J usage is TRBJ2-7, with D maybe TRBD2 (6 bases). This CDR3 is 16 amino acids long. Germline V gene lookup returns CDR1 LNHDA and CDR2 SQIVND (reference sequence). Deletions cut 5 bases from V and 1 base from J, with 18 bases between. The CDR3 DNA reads TGTGCCAGTAGTGTGCCTCTGGGGGGAGGATCCTACGAGCAGTACTTC. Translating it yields CASSVPLGGGSYEQYF.

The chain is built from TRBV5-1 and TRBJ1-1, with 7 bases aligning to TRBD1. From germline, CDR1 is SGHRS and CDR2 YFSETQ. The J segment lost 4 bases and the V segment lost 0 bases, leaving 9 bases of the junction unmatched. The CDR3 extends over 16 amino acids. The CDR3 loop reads CASSLADQGGVTEAFF. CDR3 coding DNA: TGCGCCAGCAGCTTGGCCGACCAGGGGGGCGTCACTGAAGCTTTCTTT.

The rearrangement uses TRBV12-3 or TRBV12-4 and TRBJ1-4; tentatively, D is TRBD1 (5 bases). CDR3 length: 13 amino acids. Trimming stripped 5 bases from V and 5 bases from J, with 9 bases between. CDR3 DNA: TGTGCCAGCAGTGACAGAATAAATGAAAAACTGTTTTTT. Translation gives CASSDRINEKLFF.

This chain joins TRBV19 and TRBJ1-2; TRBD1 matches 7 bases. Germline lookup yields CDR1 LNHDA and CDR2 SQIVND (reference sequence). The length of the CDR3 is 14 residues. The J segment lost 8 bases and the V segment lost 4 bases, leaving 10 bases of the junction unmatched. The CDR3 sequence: CASSRRQGLRGYTF. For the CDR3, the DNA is TGTGCCAGTAGTAGAAGACAGGGACTGCGGGGCTACACCTTC.

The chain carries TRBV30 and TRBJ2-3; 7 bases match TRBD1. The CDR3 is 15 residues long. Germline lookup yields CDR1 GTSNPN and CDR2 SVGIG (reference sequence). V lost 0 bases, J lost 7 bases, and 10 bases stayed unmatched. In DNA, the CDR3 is TGTGCCTGGAGTGTAAGAGGGGGCGCCCCAAATACGCAGTATTTT. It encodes CAWSVRGGAPNTQYF.

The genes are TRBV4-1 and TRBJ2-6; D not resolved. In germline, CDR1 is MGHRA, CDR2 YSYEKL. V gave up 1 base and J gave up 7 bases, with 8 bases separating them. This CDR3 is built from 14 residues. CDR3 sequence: CASSQGPLANVLTF. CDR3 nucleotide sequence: TGCGCCAGCAGCCAAGGTCCGCTAGCCAACGTCCTGACTTTC.

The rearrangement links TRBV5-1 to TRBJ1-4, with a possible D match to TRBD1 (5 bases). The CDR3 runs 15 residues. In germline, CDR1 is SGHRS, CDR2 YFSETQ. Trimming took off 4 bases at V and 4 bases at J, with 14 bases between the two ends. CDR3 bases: TGCGCCAGCAGCGCGGGAGGGGCTGTTAATGAAAAACTGTTTTTT. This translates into CASSAGGAVNEKLFF.

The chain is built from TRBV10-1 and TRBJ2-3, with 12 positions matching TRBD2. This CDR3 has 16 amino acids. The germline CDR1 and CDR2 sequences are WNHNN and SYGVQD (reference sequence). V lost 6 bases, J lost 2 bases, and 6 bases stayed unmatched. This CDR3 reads CASSGRTSGNTDTQYF. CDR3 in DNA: TGCGCCAGCAGCGGGAGGACTAGCGGGAACACAGATACGCAGTATTTT.

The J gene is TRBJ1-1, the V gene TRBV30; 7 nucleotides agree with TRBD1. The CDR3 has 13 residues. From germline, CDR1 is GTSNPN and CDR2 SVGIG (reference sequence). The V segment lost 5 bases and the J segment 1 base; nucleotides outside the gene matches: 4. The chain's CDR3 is CAWATGANTEAFF. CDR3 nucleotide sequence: TGTGCCTGGGCCACAGGGGCGAACACTGAAGCTTTCTTT.